Detailed here is one T cell receptor (beta chain). Time point reported: pretreatment peripheral blood. Enrolled patients showed locally advanced or metastatic urothelial carcinoma. Spike-ins of synthetic TCR analog templates went into each PCR. Libraries were prepared by immunoSEQ multiplex PCR; TCRdb keeps only in-frame clonotypes and omits some of them. Here the sample spans some 50,000 clones, approximately 88% being singletons. The sample comes from a study of PD-L1 blockade in urothelial cancer. About the study: Males with urothelial cancer arising in the bladder constituted about 85% of the roughly 30 patients. A median approximately 150,000 T cells were found in blood samples.

V shed 5 bases and J shed 0 bases, with 11 bases lying between them. The CDR3 has 15 residues. CDR1 is MNHEY and CDR2 is SMNVEV in the germline V gene (reference sequence). The V call is TRBV27, the J call TRBJ1-5; D is unresolved. Material: PBMCs, obtained around atezolizumab (anti-PD-L1) treatment. The source is a woman aged 55-70 years with urothelial cancer. The CDR3 DNA follows: TGTGCCAGCAGTCGTGGACTGTATAGCAATCAGCCCCAGCATTTT. Encoded protein: CASSRGLYSNQPQHF.